This T cell receptor beta chain was identified during a study of spatial heterogeneity in lung cancer. Overall study context: More beta-chain than alpha-chain sequences were consistently detected.

TCRdb ran MiXCR on the 5' RACE reads and lists one entry per CDR3 protein. The sample comprises more than 35,000 distinct CDR3 sequences, 5% to 6.5% of which are singletons, and about a quarter rests with the top ten. In its sample, this clonotype was seen many times. J lost 2 bases, V lost 1 base, and 10 bases had no gene match. The germline V gene encodes CDR1 SGHTA and CDR2 FQGTGA. The CDR3 spans 17 residues. Time point noted: sample taken at primary tumor resection. Samples were obtained from approximately 76 donors, all untreated early-stage non-small cell lung cancer patients. Unsorted whole RNA of tumor, nontumor lung or frozen PBMC was sequenced.

The source material was PBMCs, sampled at surgery. The V call is TRBV7-3, the J call TRBJ2-5, with 7 nucleotides matching TRBD2. The sequence came from a female donor with early-stage non-small cell lung cancer. The chain's CDR3 is CASSLRKRGGGQETQYF. CDR3 nucleotides: TGTGCCAGCAGCTTAAGGAAGCGGGGAGGAGGACAAGAGACCCAGTACTTC. The entire variable domain, with the rest obtained from reference TRBV7-3 and TRBJ2-5, is as follows: GAGVSQTPSNKVTEKGKYVELRCDPISGHTALYWYRQSLGQGPEFLIYFQGTGAADDSGLPNDRFFAVRPEGSVSTLKIQRTERGDSAVYLCASSLRKRGGGQETQYFGPGTRLLVL.